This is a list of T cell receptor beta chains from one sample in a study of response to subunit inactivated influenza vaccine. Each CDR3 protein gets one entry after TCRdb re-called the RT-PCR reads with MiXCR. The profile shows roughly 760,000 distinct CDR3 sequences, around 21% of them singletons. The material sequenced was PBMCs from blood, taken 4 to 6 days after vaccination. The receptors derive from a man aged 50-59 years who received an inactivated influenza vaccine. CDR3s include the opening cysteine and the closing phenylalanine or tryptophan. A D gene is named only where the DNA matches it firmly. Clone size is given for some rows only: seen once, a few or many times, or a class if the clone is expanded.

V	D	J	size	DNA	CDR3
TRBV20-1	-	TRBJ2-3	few	TGCAGTGCTGCCTCCGGGACAACTAGCACAGATACGCAGTATTTT	CSAASGTTSTDTQYF
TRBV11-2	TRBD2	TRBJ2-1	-	TGTGCCAGCAGCCGACAGGGGCCAGCGGGGGGGCTTTACAATGAGCAGTTCTTC	CASSRQGPAGGLYNEQFF
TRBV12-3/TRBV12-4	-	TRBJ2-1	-	TGTGCCAGCAGTACAGTGAGGGGGTACAATGAGCAGTTCTTC	CASSTVRGYNEQFF
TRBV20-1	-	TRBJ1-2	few	TGCAGTGCCTTAGGGGCGTCGGGATCAGAGGTTAACTATGGCTACACCTTC	CSALGASGSEVNYGYTF
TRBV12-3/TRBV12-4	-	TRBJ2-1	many	TGTGCCAGCAGTTTGGGGTCCCCGATACGGGAGCAGTTCTTC	CASSLGSPIREQFF
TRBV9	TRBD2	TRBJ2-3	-	TGTGCCAGCAGCGCCGGGACTACGAGCACAGATACGCAGTATTTT	CASSAGTTSTDTQYF
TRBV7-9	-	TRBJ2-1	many	TGTGCCAGCAGCTTAATGGGCGATGAGCAGTTCTTC	CASSLMGDEQFF
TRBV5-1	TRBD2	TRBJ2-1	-	TGCGCCAGCAGCTTGGATGGGGGGGGGTACGGTGAGCAGTTCTTC	CASSLDGGGYGEQFF
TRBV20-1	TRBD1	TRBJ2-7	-	TGCAGTGCCTTAAAGCCGGGACAGAGATACGAGCAGTACTTC	CSALKPGQRYEQYF
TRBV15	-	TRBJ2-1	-	TGTGCCACCAGCAGAGATAGTTGGGGTGGGTGGGACTCCTTCTACAATGAGCAGTTCTTC	CATSRDSWGGWDSFYNEQFF
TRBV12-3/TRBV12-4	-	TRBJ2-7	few	TGTGCCAGCAGTTTTCGGCCAGATAGTGAGCAGTACTTC	CASSFRPDSEQYF
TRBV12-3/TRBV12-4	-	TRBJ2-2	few	TGTGCCAGCAGAGGATCGATTGGGAGAACCGGGGAGCTGTTTTTT	CASRGSIGRTGELFF
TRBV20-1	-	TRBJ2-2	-	TGCAGTGCAACAGGGACAATAAACACCGGGGAGCTGTTTTTT	CSATGTINTGELFF
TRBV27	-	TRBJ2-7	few	TGTGCCAGCAGTTTGGAGGGGGCGAAATCTAACGAGCAGTACTTC	CASSLEGAKSNEQYF
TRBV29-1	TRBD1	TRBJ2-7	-	TGCAGCGCCTCAGCAGGGACAGACGAGCAGTACTTC	CSASAGTDEQYF
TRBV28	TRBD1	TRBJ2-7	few	TGTGCCAGCAGTCACCACGGACAGGGGGGGGAGCAGTACTTC	CASSHHGQGGEQYF